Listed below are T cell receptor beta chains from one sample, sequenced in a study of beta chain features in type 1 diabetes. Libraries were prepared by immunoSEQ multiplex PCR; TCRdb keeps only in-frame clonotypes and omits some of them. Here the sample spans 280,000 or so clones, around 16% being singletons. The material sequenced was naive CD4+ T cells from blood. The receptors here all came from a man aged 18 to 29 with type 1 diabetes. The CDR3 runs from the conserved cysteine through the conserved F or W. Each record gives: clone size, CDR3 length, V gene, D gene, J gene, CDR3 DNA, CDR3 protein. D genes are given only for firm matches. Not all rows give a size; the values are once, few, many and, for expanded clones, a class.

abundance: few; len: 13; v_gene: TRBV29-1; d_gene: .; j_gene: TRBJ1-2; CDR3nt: TGCAGCGTTGTACCAGGCCTCAACTATGGCTACACCTTC; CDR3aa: CSVVPGLNYGYTF
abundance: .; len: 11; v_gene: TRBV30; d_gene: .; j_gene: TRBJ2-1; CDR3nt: TGTGCCTGGGCTAGCCTAGGTGAGCAGTTCTTC; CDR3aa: CAWASLGEQFF
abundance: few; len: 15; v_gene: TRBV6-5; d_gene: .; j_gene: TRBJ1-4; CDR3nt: TGTGCCAGCAGACCGAGGGAAGGGACTAATGAAAAACTGTTTTTT; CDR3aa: CASRPREGTNEKLFF
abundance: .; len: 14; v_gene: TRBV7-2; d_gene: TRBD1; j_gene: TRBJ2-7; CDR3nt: TGTGCCAGCAGCACGGGACAGGGGACCTACGAGCAGTACTTC; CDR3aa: CASSTGQGTYEQYF
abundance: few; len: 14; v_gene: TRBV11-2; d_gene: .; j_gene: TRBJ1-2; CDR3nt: TGTGCCAGCAGCTTCCAGAGACAGCCCTATGGCTACACCTTC; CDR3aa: CASSFQRQPYGYTF
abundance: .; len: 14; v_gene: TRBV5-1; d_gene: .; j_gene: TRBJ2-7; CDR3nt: TGCGCCAGCAGCTGGGAGAATTCCGGGCCCGAGCAGTACTTC; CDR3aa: CASSWENSGPEQYF
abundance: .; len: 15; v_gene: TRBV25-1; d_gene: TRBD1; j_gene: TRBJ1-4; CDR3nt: TGTGCCAGCAGTGACCACAGGGGGCGAGATGAAAAACTGTTTTTT; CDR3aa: CASSDHRGRDEKLFF
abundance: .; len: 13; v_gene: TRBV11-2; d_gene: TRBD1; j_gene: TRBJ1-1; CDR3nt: TGTGCCAGTACCGGACAGGGGGCAAGGAGGGCTTTCTTT; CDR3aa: CASTGQGARRAFF
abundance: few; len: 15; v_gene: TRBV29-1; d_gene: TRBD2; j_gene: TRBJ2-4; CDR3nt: TGCAGCGTTGAAGAAAGTAGCGGGAGGATAGACATTCAGTACTTC; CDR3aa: CSVEESSGRIDIQYF
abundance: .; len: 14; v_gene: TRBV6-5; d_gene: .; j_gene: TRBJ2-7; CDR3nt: TGTGCCAGCAGTTACGTGGCAGGGAGGAACGAGCAGTACTTC; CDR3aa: CASSYVAGRNEQYF
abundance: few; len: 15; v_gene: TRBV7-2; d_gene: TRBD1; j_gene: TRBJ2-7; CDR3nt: TGTGCCAGCAGCGAACGGGACAGCCGGGGAAGGGAGCAGTACTTC; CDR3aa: CASSERDSRGREQYF
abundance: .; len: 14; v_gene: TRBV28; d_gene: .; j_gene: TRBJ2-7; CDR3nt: TGTGCCAGCAGTTCACCAACCCTCAGGTGGTGGCAGTACTTC; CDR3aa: CASSSPTLRWWQYF
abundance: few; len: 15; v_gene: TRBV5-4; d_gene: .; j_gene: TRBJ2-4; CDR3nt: TGTGCCAGCAGCTTCATCTCAGGCGCCAAAAACATTCAGTACTTC; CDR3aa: CASSFISGAKNIQYF
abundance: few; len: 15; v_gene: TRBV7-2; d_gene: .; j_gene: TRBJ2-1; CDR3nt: TGTGCCAGCAGCTTAGCGACCGGGTCCTACAATGAGCAGTTCTTC; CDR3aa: CASSLATGSYNEQFF
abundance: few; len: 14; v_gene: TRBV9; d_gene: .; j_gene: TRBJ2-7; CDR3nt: TGTGCCAGCAGCCGTGACACCCTCGGGAGCGAGCAGTACTTC; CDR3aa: CASSRDTLGSEQYF
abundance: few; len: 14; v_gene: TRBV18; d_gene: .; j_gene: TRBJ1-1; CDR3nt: TGTGCCAGCTCACCTACAAGCGGTGGCGCTGAAGCTTTCTTT; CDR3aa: CASSPTSGGAEAFF
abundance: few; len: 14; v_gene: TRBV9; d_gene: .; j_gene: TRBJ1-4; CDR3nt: TGTGCCAGCAGCCCTTCGGGGGGGGCTGAAAAACTGTTTTTT; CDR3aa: CASSPSGGAEKLFF
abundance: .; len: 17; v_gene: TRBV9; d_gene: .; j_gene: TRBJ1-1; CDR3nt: TGTGCCAGCAGCGTAGGGCCGGGGGGTCTGGGGAACACTGAAGCTTTCTTT; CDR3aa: CASSVGPGGLGNTEAFF